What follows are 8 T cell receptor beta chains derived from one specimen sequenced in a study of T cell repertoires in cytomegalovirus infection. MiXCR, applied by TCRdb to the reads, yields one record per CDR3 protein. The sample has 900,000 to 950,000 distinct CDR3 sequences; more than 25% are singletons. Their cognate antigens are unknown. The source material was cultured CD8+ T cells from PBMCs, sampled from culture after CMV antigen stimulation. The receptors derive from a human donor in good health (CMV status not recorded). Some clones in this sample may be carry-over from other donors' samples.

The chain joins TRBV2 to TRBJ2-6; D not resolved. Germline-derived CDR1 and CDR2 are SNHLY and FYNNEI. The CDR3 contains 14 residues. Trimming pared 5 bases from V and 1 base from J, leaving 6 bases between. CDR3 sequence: CASSTPSGANVLTF. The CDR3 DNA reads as TGTGCCAGCAGTACACCTTCTGGGGCCAACGTCCTGACTTTC.

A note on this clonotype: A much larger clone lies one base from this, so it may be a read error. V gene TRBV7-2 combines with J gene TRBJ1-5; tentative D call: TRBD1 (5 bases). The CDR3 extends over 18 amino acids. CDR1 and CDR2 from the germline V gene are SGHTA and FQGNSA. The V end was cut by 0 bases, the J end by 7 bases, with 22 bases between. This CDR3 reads CTSSLAYEEGWGVQPQHF. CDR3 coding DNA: TGTACCAGCAGCTTAGCGTATGAGGAGGGATGGGGGGTACAGCCCCAGCATTTT.

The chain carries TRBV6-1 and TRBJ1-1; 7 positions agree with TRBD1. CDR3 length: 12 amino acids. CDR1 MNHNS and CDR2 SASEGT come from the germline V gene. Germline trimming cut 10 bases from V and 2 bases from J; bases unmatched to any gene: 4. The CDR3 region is CANRDSNTEAFF. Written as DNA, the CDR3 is TGTGCCAACAGGGACAGCAACACTGAAGCTTTCTTT.

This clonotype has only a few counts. The CDR3 sequence is CASSLERGGGFGTDTQYF. CDR3 nucleotides: TGTGCCAGCAGTTTAGAGAGGGGCGGAGGTTTTGGCACAGATACGCAGTATTTT. The V gene is TRBV12-3 or TRBV12-4, the J gene TRBJ2-3; either TRBD1 or TRBD2 may supply D (5 bases each). Trimming pared 1 base from V and 1 base from J, leaving 18 bases between. The CDR3 covers 18 residues.

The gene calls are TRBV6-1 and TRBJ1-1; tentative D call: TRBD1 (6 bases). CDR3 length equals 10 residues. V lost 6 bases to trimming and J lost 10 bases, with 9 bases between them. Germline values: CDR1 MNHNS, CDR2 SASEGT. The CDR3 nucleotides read TGTGCCAGCAGGAACAGGGTAGCTTTCTTT. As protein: CASRNRVAFF.

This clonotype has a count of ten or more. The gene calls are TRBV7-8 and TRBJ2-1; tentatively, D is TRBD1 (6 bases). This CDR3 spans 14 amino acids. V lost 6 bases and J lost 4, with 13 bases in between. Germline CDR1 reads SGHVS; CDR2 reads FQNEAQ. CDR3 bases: TGTGCCAGCAGAAGCTCGGGACAATACAATGAGCAGTTCTTC. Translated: CASRSSGQYNEQFF.

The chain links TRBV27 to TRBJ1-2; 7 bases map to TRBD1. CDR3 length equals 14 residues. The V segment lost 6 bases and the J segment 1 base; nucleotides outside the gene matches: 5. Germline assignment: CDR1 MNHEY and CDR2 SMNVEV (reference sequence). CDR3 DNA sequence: TGTGCCAGCAGCCTAGGACAGGATAACTATGGCTACACCTTC. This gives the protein CASSLGQDNYGYTF.

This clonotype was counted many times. In nucleotides, the CDR3 is TGCGCCAGCAGCCTCATATCAGGGCGTCAGCCCCAGCATTTT. Its translation is CASSLISGRQPQHF. The genes are TRBV4-1 and TRBJ1-5; possible D gene TRBD1, 5 bases. With 4 bases removed from V and 6 bases from J, the gap between germline ends came to 13 bases. The CDR3 is 14 residues long. Germline CDR1 MGHRA, CDR2 YSYEKL.